A single sample is the source of the 29 T cell receptor beta chains below, sequenced in a study of T cell repertoires in cytomegalovirus infection. TCRdb itself ran the reads through MiXCR, one entry per CDR3 protein. The repertoire holds some 600,000 distinct CDR3 sequences, with more than 20% as singletons. The sequencing sample was made of CD8+ T cells from PBMCs. The receptors come from a human donor in good health (CMV status not recorded). Some clones in this sample may be carry-over from other donors' samples.

The chain combines TRBV10-3 with TRBJ1-1; 11 bases fit TRBD1. The CDR3 consists of 15 residues. CDR1 is ENHRY, CDR2 SYGVKD, per germline. J gave up 4 bases and V 3 bases, and 4 bases lay outside the gene matches. In DNA form, the CDR3 reads TGTGCCATCAGTGACCCCGGGACAGGGGGCACTGAAGCTTTCTTT. Amino acids: CAISDPGTGGTEAFF.

This clonotype was recorded a few times. This sequence joins TRBV28 and TRBJ2-7; D gene ambiguous. This CDR3 region has 14 residues. The V and J ends lost 4 bases and 0 bases respectively, with 10 bases between them. Germline CDR1 MDHEN, CDR2 SYDVKM. CDR3 loop: CASSSGRDSYEQYF. For the CDR3, the DNA is TGTGCCAGCAGTTCCGGACGAGACTCCTACGAGCAGTACTTC.

This clonotype has a handful of counts. The chain recombines TRBV6-5 with TRBJ2-7; possibly TRBD1 or TRBD2 for D (6 bases each). V was pared by 6 bases and J by 0 bases, with 18 bases between. Germline values: CDR1 MNHEY, CDR2 SVGAGI. The CDR3 sequence is 16 residues long. CDR3 sequence reads: CASSPTRGVSSYEQYV. The CDR3 coding sequence is TGTGCCAGCAGCCCGACGAGGGGGGTCAGCTCCTACGAGCAGTACGTC.

This clonotype was detected a few times. J is TRBJ2-2 and V is TRBV28; no firm D call. CDR1 is MDHEN and CDR2 is SYDVKM in the germline V gene. V lost 3 bases and J 4 bases, leaving 9 bases between the germline ends. CDR3 length: 14 residues. CDR3 DNA: TGTGCCAGCAGTTTCGGTAGGGCCACCGGGGAGCTGTTTTTT. Its translation is CASSFGRATGELFF.

This clonotype was recorded a few times. The J gene is TRBJ2-3, the V gene TRBV20-1; maybe TRBD2 (7 bases). This CDR3 comprises 18 residues. Germline V gene data show CDR1 as DFQATT and CDR2 as SNEGSKA (reference sequence). V was pared by 0 bases and J by 5 bases, with 24 bases between. The CDR3 region is CSARDRINGQRGGDTQYF. The CDR3 DNA reads as TGCAGTGCTAGAGACCGAATTAATGGACAGAGGGGGGGAGATACGCAGTATTTT.

The rearrangement uses TRBV7-3 and TRBJ1-1; tentative D call: TRBD1 (6 bases). Per germline, CDR1 SGHTA and CDR2 FQGTGA. Trimming shortened V by 5 bases and J by 5 bases, and 18 bases separated the two germline ends. This CDR3 is built from 15 residues. The CDR3 region has the DNA TGTGCCAGCAGCCCAAGGGGGGGGCACGGAACTGAAGCTTTCTTT. It codes for CASSPRGGHGTEAFF.

This clonotype has a count of ten or more. This chain connects TRBV7-9 to TRBJ2-2; D ambiguous. The CDR3 loop spans 12 amino acids. V lost 5 bases to trimming and J lost 3 bases, with 4 bases between them. CDR1 and CDR2 from the germline V gene are SEHNR and FQNEAQ (reference sequence). CDR3 in amino acids: CASSLYTGELFF. The CDR3, as DNA: TGTGCCAGCAGCCTATACACCGGGGAGCTGTTTTTT.

The chain employs TRBV4-2 and TRBJ2-1; 8 bases fit TRBD2. CDR3 length: 17 residues. V was pared by 0 bases and J by 11 bases, with 15 bases of the junction left unmatched. Germline loops: CDR1 LGHNA, CDR2 YNFKEQ. The CDR3 DNA sequence: TGTGCCAGCAGCCAAGACCGGCGGGGGGCCGACTTTGGGAAGCAGTTCTTC. Translating it yields CASSQDRRGADFGKQFF.

This chain joins TRBV28 and TRBJ2-2, with 7 bases that match TRBD1. The length of the CDR3 is 15 residues. Looked up from germline, CDR1 is MDHEN and CDR2 is SYDVKM. Trimming cost V 4 bases and J 1 base; bases outside gene matches: 3. CDR3 coding DNA: TGTGCCAGCAGTTCTGACAGGGTGAACACCGGGGAGCTGTTTTTT. Protein sequence: CASSSDRVNTGELFF.

As regards this clonotype: A read error is possible here, since a much larger clone lies one base away. This rearrangement joins TRBV6-4 to TRBJ2-6; D is unclear. CDR1 and CDR2 from the germline V gene are MRHNA and SNTAGT. This CDR3 is built from 14 residues. CDR3 residues: CVSSDNSGANVLTF. The CDR3 nucleotides read TGTGTCAGCAGCGATAACTCTGGGGCCAACGTCCTGACTTTC.

The genes are TRBV20-1 and TRBJ2-1, with D hard to call. Germline V gene data show CDR1 as DFQATT and CDR2 as SNEGSKA (reference sequence). The length of the CDR3 is 14 residues. The CDR3 sequence: CSLPALRSYNEQFF. CDR3 coding DNA: TGCAGCCTCCCAGCCCTTAGGTCCTACAATGAGCAGTTCTTC.

The V gene is TRBV12-3 or TRBV12-4, the J gene TRBJ2-2; 11 nucleotides match TRBD2. This CDR3 region has 14 residues. V lost 11 bases, J lost 6 bases, and 8 bases stayed unmatched. CDR3 nucleotide sequence: TGTGCCTGCGGACTAGCGGGTTCGTCCGGGGAGCTGTTTTTT. This sequence encodes CACGLAGSSGELFF.

Ten or more counts support this clonotype. The genes are TRBV7-2 and TRBJ2-5; 10 bases align to TRBD2. CDR1 is SGHTA and CDR2 is FQGNSA in the germline V gene. The CDR3 runs to 17 residues. With V trimmed by 1 base and J by 5 bases, 10 bases remained unmatched. The CDR3 DNA reads as TGTGCCAGCAGCTTAGAACGGCAGCGGGGGGGCGGGGAGACCCAGTACTTC. Its translation: CASSLERQRGGGETQYF.

This clonotype has a count of ten or more. This chain connects TRBV7-3 to TRBJ1-2; D gene unclear. Trimming stripped 8 bases from V and 4 bases from J, with 8 bases between. Germline V gene sequence: CDR1 SGHTA, CDR2 FQGTGA. The CDR3 runs 11 residues. The CDR3 sequence: CASRTVYGYTF. The CDR3, as DNA: TGTGCCAGCCGGACGGTCTATGGCTACACCTTC.

The gene calls are TRBV29-1 and TRBJ1-2; 8 bases map to TRBD1. The V segment lost 2 bases and the J segment 7 bases; nucleotides outside the gene matches: 18. The CDR3 runs 17 residues. Germline V gene data show CDR1 as SQVTM and CDR2 as ANQGSEA. CDR3 in amino acids: CSVEFMTGDPGGLGYTF. The CDR3 DNA sequence: TGCAGCGTTGAATTCATGACAGGGGACCCGGGGGGCCTTGGCTACACCTTC.

This clonotype was picked up many times. V and J are TRBV2 and TRBJ2-1; D call uncertain. Deletions cut 4 bases from V and 3 bases from J, with 10 bases between. The germline gives CDR1 SNHLY, CDR2 FYNNEI. The CDR3 loop spans 14 amino acids. The CDR3, as DNA: TGTGCCAGCAGTGCATCGCTTGGCTACAATGAGCAGTTCTTC. As protein: CASSASLGYNEQFF.

This clonotype occurred many times. The V gene is TRBV11-2, the J gene TRBJ1-1; 7 bases fit TRBD1. Trimming removed 3 bases from V and 1 base from J; junction bases left unmatched: 14. Germline CDR1 SGHAT, CDR2 FQNNGV. This CDR3 region has 18 residues. In DNA, the CDR3 is TGTGCCAGCAGCTTCTGGGGAACAGGGGACTCGGCGAACACTGAAGCTTTCTTT. This gives the protein CASSFWGTGDSANTEAFF.

This clonotype has a handful of counts. V and J are TRBV5-6 and TRBJ2-7; 7 nucleotides match TRBD1. V lost 3 bases to trimming and J lost 2 bases; unmatched junction nucleotides: 11. The CDR3 has 16 amino acids. Germline lookup yields CDR1 SGHDT and CDR2 YYEEEE. The DNA of the CDR3 is TGTGCCAGCAGCTCTCCAGAACAGGGGTCGACCTACGAGCAGTACTTC. Its protein is CASSSPEQGSTYEQYF.

This chain joins TRBV11-1 and TRBJ2-2; 9 bases map to TRBD2. Unmatched junction bases numbered 8, after V lost 5 bases and J lost 4 bases. The CDR3 spans 16 residues. The germline V gene has CDR1 SGHAT and CDR2 FQDESV (reference sequence). In nucleotides, the CDR3 is TGTGCCAGCAGCCCGAAGCCAGCGGGGGGCACCGGGGAGCTGTTTTTT. Amino acid sequence: CASSPKPAGGTGELFF.

The table lists this clonotype with many counts. The V gene is TRBV4-1, the J gene TRBJ2-3; the D gene could be TRBD1 or TRBD2 (5 bases each). Germline V gene data show CDR1 as MGHRA and CDR2 as YSYEKL. This CDR3 region has 15 residues. V lost 3 bases to trimming and J lost 2 bases, with 12 bases between them. The CDR3 protein is CASSQETGTTDTQYF. CDR3 in DNA: TGCGCCAGCAGCCAGGAGACCGGGACCACAGATACGCAGTATTTT.

Note on this clonotype: Being one base from a much bigger clone, this may be a read error. This chain uses TRBV6-6 with TRBJ1-5; D is perhaps TRBD1 (5 bases). In germline, CDR1 is MNHNY, CDR2 SVGAGI (reference sequence). This CDR3 is built from 15 residues. CDR3: CVSSYPTDSNQPQHF. The CDR3 DNA is TGTGTCAGCAGTTACCCGACAGATAGCAATCAGCCCCAGCATTTT.

About this clonotype: This may come from a read error, since a much larger clone is one base off. The chain employs TRBV28 and TRBJ1-2, with a tentative D call TRBD1 (5 bases). CDR3 length: 16 residues. Germline V gene lookup returns CDR1 MDHEN and CDR2 SYDVKM. This CDR3 reads CASSPWRDGSNYSYTF. Here the CDR3 DNA reads TGTGCCAGCAGTCCTTGGCGGGACGGATCTAACTATAGCTACACCTTC.

This clonotype was seen more than once but under ten times. The rearrangement joins TRBV29-1 to TRBJ2-1; no reliable D call. Per the germline V gene, CDR1 is SQVTM and CDR2 is ANQGSEA. V was clipped by 0 bases and J by 0 bases, with 12 bases between them. The CDR3 totals 16 residues. This CDR3 is CSVEDVRISSYNEQFF. CDR3 coding DNA: TGCAGCGTTGAAGACGTACGAATTAGCTCCTACAATGAGCAGTTCTTC.

Written as DNA, the CDR3 is TGTGCCAGCAGTGAAGCCCGTTCAAGGGGAGGGAATGAGCAGTTCTTC. Its protein product is CASSEARSRGGNEQFF. The J gene is TRBJ2-1, the V gene TRBV6-1, with TRBD2 identical over 7 bases. Trimming cost V 0 bases and J 7 bases; bases outside gene matches: 9. The CDR3 is made up of 16 amino acids. Looked up from germline, CDR1 is MNHNS and CDR2 is SASEGT.

This clonotype appeared a few times. The chain combines TRBV28 with TRBJ1-6; no clear D. There are 13 residues in the CDR3. Germline values: CDR1 MDHEN, CDR2 SYDVKM. V was trimmed by 5 bases and J by 7 bases, leaving 9 bases between them. The CDR3 here is CASSLLMNSPLHF. Written as DNA, the CDR3 is TGTGCCAGCAGTCTTCTGATGAATTCACCCCTCCACTTT. Looking up the rest from reference TRBV28 and TRBJ1-6 gives the full variable domain: DVKVTQSSRYLVKRTGEKVFLECVQDMDHENMFWYRQDPGLGLRLIYFSYDVKMKEKGDIPEGYSVSREKKERFSLILESASTNQTSMYLCASSLLMNSPLHFGNGTRLTVT.

At least ten counts were recorded for this clonotype. The rearrangement links TRBV7-4 to TRBJ2-1, with a weak D call TRBD2 (5 bases). Trimming shortened V by 4 bases and J by 6 bases, and 16 bases separated the two germline ends. Germline-derived CDR1 and CDR2 are SGHVT and SQSDAQ. The CDR3 is 15 residues long. The chain's CDR3 is CASSSEGSGCNEQFF. The CDR3 bases are TGTGCCAGCAGCTCCGAAGGGTCGGGATGCAATGAGCAGTTCTTC. The full variable domain, rest sourced from reference TRBV7-4 and TRBJ2-1, is GAGVSQSPRYKVAKRGRDVALRCDSISGHVTLYWYRQTLGQGSEVLTYSQSDAQRDKSGRPSGRFSAERPERSVSTLKIQRTEQGDSAVYLCASSSEGSGCNEQFFGPGTRLTVL.

The CDR3: CASSLGTFNEQFF. The CDR3 DNA reads TGTGCCAGCAGTTTGGGGACCTTCAATGAGCAGTTCTTC. J is TRBJ2-1 and V is TRBV27; perhaps D is TRBD1 or TRBD2 (5 bases each). Germline V lookup: CDR1 MNHEY, CDR2 SMNVEV (reference sequence). Trimming took off 3 bases at V and 6 bases at J, with 9 bases between the two ends. The length of the CDR3 is 13 residues.

The rearrangement uses TRBV6-6 and TRBJ2-2, with 8 bases aligning to TRBD1. This CDR3 contains 15 residues. Germline V lookup: CDR1 MNHNY, CDR2 SVGAGI (reference sequence). The trim removed 4 bases at V and 1 base at J, leaving 2 bases unmatched. CDR3 bases: TGTGCCAGCAGTTTCGGACAGGGGAACACCGGGGAGCTGTTTTTT. Its protein product is CASSFGQGNTGELFF.

This clonotype has a handful of counts. The chain couples TRBV14 to TRBJ2-1, with 8 nucleotides matching TRBD1. CDR1 and CDR2 from the germline V gene are SGHDN and FVKESK. Trimming removed 2 bases from V and 7 bases from J; junction bases left unmatched: 10. There are 16 residues in the CDR3. DNA of the CDR3: TGTGCCAGCAGCCAACCCGACAGGGGTTTTGTGAATGAGCAGTTCTTC. It translates to CASSQPDRGFVNEQFF.